This TCR beta chain originates from a study of blood T cell repertoires in COVID-19. Study as a whole: Samples of COVID-19 (acute and convalescent) were obtained from the United States, Italy and Spain.

The data were produced by immunoSEQ multiplex PCR, yet TCRdb's version contains in-frame clones alone and is incomplete. The sample records approximately 170,000 clones, about 82% being singletons. Germline CDR1 LGHDT, CDR2 YNNKEL (reference sequence). This CDR3 contains 15 residues. Trimming cost V 1 base and J 5 bases; bases outside gene matches: 7. The sequencing sample was made of peripheral blood. This receptor was identified in a woman at least 80 years old with COVID-19, enrolled during active disease. The V call is TRBV3-1 (or the pseudogene TRBV3-2), the J call TRBJ1-2; 7 positions agree with TRBD1. This CDR3 reads CASSQGGGGVYGYTF. The CDR3 nucleotides read TGTGCCAGCAGCCAAGGCGGAGGGGGCGTTTATGGCTACACCTTC.